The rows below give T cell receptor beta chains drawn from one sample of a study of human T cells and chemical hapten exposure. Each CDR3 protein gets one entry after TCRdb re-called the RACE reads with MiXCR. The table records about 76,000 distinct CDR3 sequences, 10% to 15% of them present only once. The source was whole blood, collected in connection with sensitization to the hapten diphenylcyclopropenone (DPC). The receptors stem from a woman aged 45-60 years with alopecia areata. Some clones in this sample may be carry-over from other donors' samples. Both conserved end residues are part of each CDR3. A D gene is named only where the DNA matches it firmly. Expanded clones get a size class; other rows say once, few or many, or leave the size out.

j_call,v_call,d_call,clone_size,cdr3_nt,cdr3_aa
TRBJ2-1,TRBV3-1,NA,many,TGTGCCAGCAGCCCGAATTTACATTACAATGAGCAGTTCTTC,CASSPNLHYNEQFF
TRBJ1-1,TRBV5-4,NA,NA,TGTGCCAGCAGCTTGGTTCGGGCTAGGGACACTGAAGCTTTCTTT,CASSLVRARDTEAFF
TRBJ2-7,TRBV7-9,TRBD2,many,TGTGCCAGCAGCTCACGCTCTAGCGGGAGCTACGAGCAGTACTTC,CASSSRSSGSYEQYF
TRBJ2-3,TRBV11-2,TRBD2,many,TGTGCCAGCACCAAAGGACTAGCGGGGCCCACAGATACGCAGTATTTT,CASTKGLAGPTDTQYF
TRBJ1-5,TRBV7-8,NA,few,TGTGCCAGCAGCTTACAGGGGAGCAATCAGCCCCAGCATTTT,CASSLQGSNQPQHF
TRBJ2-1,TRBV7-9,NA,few,TGTGCCAGCAGCCCTTTGGGAACGTCGGGTGAGCAGTTCTTC,CASSPLGTSGEQFF
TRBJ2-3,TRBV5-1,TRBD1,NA,TGCGCCAGCAGCTACAAACCACCGGGACAGGGGGTCACAGATACGCAGTATTTT,CASSYKPPGQGVTDTQYF
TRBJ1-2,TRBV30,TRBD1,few,TGTGCCTTCTGGGACAGGAGTTATGGCTACACCTTC,CAFWDRSYGYTF
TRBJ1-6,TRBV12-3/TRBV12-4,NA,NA,TGTGCCAGCAGTTTATCGGACACTCCTCTCCACTTT,CASSLSDTPLHF
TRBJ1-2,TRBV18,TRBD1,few,TGTGCCAGCTCACTTACAGGGGAATATGGCTACACCTTC,CASSLTGEYGYTF
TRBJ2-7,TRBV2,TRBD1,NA,TGTGCCAGCAGTGGGGACAGAGGCCACGAGCAGTACTTC,CASSGDRGHEQYF
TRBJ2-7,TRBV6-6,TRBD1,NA,TGTGCCAGCAGACACGGGACAGGGATAGAGTACGAGCAGTACTTC,CASRHGTGIEYEQYF
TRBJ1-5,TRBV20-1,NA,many,TGCAGTGCTACTCGAGGGTTAGACAGTGAAAATCAGCCCCAGCATTTT,CSATRGLDSENQPQHF
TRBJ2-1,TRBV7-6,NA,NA,TGTGCCAGCAGCGAGGGGGGGAGGAATGAGCAGTTCTTC,CASSEGGRNEQFF
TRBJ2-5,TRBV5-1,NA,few,TGCGCCAGCAGTCAGAATCGCCAAGAGACCCAGTACTTC,CASSQNRQETQYF
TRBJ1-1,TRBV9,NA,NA,TGTGCCAGCAGCGATTCCTCCCTGAACACTGAAGCTTTCTTT,CASSDSSLNTEAFF
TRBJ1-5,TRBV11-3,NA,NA,TGTGCCAGCAGCATTCCCGGCAATCAGCCCCAGCATTTT,CASSIPGNQPQHF
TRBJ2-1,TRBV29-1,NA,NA,TGCAGCGTTGAAGGCCCCGGGGGTATTTCCGCGGAGCAGTTCTTC,CSVEGPGGISAEQFF
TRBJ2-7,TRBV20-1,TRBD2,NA,TGCAGTGCTCTTGGTATGGAGATAGCGGGAGTGGGCCACGAGCAGTACTTC,CSALGMEIAGVGHEQYF
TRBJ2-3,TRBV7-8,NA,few,TGTGCCAGCAGCTTTTTCGTCACCACAGATACGCAGTATTTT,CASSFFVTTDTQYF
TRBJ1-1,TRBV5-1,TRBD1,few,TGCGCCAGCAGCTCGGGGGGCGGGACAGAGAACACTGAAGCTTTCTTT,CASSSGGGTENTEAFF
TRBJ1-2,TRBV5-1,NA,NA,TGCGCCAGCAGCTTGAATTTTAACTATGGCTACACCTTC,CASSLNFNYGYTF
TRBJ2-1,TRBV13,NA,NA,TGTGCCAGCACCCAGGGATTTAGCTCCTACAATGAGCAGTTCTTC,CASTQGFSSYNEQFF
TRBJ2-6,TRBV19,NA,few,TGTGCCAGTAGTATTAAGGGCTCTGGGGCCAACGTCCTGACTTTC,CASSIKGSGANVLTF
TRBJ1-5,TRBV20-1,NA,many,TGCAGTGCTAGAAGGGGGGCCTCCGGGCCCCAGCATTTT,CSARRGASGPQHF
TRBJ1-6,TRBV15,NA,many,TGTGCCACCAGCAGAGATTCAGGATTGAATAATTCACCCCTCCACTTT,CATSRDSGLNNSPLHF
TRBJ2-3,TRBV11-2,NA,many,TGTGCCAGCAGCTTAGGGGGACATGGCACAGATACGCAGTATTTT,CASSLGGHGTDTQYF
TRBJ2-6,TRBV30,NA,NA,TGTGCCTGGAGGCGGGCCTCTGGGGCCAACGTCCTGACTTTC,CAWRRASGANVLTF
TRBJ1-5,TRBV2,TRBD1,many,TGTGCCAGCATGCCCGGACAGGCCTCAAATCAGCCCCAGCATTTT,CASMPGQASNQPQHF
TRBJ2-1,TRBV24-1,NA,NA,TGTGCCACCAGTGCAGGGTTCGATGAGCAGTTCTTC,CATSAGFDEQFF
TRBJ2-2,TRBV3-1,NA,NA,TGTGCCAGCAGCCAAGATTCGACGGGGGTCGGGGAGCTGTTTTTT,CASSQDSTGVGELFF
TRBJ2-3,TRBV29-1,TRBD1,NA,TGCAGCGTTGGAGGGGGCTTCACAGATACGCAGTATTTT,CSVGGGFTDTQYF
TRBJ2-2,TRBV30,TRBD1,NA,TGTGCCTGGAACCCCGACAGGGGGATCGGGGAGCTGTTTTTT,CAWNPDRGIGELFF
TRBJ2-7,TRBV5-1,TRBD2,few,TGCGCCAGCAGCTTCGGACTAGCGGGGAACTACGAGCAGTACTTC,CASSFGLAGNYEQYF
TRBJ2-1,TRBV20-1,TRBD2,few,TGCAGTGCTAGAGAAAACGGTCCTAGCGGAGCTCAGTTCTTC,CSARENGPSGAQFF
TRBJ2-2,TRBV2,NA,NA,TGTGCCAGCAGGACAGGAAACACCGGGGAGCTGTTTTTT,CASRTGNTGELFF
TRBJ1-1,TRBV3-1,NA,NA,TGTGCCAGCAGCCAAGGGGGGGTGATGAACACTGAAGCTTTCTTT,CASSQGGVMNTEAFF
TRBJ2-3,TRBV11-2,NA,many,TGTGCCAGCGGTTTGGACTACACAGATACGCAGTATTTT,CASGLDYTDTQYF
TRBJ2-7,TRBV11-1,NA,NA,TGTGCCAGCAGCTTAGAACAGAACGGGCGGTACGAGCAGTACTTC,CASSLEQNGRYEQYF
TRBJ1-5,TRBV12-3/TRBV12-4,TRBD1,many,TGTGCCAGCAGTCTCAGGGGGCGCTCCGGCAATCAGCCCCAGCATTTT,CASSLRGRSGNQPQHF
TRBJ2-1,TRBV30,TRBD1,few,TGTGCCTGGAGTAGGGGACAGGGAGCGAATGAGCAGTTCTTC,CAWSRGQGANEQFF
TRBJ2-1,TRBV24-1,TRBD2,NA,TGTGCCACCAGTGATTTGGTAGGGACTAGCGTTTGGAATGAGCAGTTCTTC,CATSDLVGTSVWNEQFF
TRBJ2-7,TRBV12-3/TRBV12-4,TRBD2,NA,TGTGCCAGCAGTTTTGGCAGCGGGAGCTACGAGCAGTACTTC,CASSFGSGSYEQYF
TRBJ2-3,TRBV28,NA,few,TGTGCCAGCAGTCGACTCCGGGACCTTACGCAGTATTTT,CASSRLRDLTQYF
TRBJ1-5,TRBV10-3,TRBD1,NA,TGTGCCATCAGTAACCAGGGGGCTGGGCAGCCCCAGCATTTT,CAISNQGAGQPQHF
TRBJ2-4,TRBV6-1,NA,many,TGTGCCAGCAGATATGGACAGGGGATTCGGGAGGGCAAAAACATTCAGTACTTC,CASRYGQGIREGKNIQYF
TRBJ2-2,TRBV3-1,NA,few,TGTGCCAGCAGTCTAACGAGGAACGGGGAGCTGTTTTTT,CASSLTRNGELFF
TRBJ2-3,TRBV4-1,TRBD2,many,TGCGCCAGCAGCCGGTCATTAGCGGGGAGCACAGATACGCAGTATTTT,CASSRSLAGSTDTQYF
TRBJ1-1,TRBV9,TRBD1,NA,TGTGCCAGCAGCTTCGGGACAGGCGAAAACACTGAAGCTTTCTTT,CASSFGTGENTEAFF
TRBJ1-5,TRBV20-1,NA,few,TGCAGTGCAAAAAGAGGCCCTATAGGGAGCAATCAGCCCCAGCATTTT,CSAKRGPIGSNQPQHF
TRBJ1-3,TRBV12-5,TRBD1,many,TGTGCTAGTGGGCGACAGGGATCCGCTGGAAACACCATATATTTT,CASGRQGSAGNTIYF
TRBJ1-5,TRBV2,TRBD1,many,TGTGCCAGCAGCGGGGACAGAGTCGATAGTCAGCCCCAGCATTTT,CASSGDRVDSQPQHF